The 30 T cell receptor beta chains below were found in one sample sequenced in a study of blood T cell repertoires in COVID-19. Measured with immunoSEQ multiplex PCR; TCRdb has only the in-frame clones, and not every one. The sample carries roughly 76,000 clones, 87% recorded once. The material sequenced was peripheral blood. Receptor source: a man in his thirties or forties with acute or convalescent COVID-19.

The CDR3 sequence: CASSPRTGGTGELFF. The CDR3 DNA sequence: TGCGCCAGCAGCCCAAGGACAGGAGGAACCGGGGAGCTGTTTTTT. The chain uses TRBV4-1 and TRBJ2-2, with 7 positions matching TRBD1. The V and J ends lost 4 bases and 5 bases, in that order; junction bases with no gene match: 7. From germline, CDR1 is MGHRA and CDR2 YSYEKL. CDR3 length equals 15 residues.

The chain is built from TRBV5-4 and TRBJ2-7, with D tentatively TRBD2 (5 bases). The CDR3 extends over 15 amino acids. V was shortened by 0 bases and J by 3 bases, with 13 bases between the two germline ends. Germline values: CDR1 SGHNT, CDR2 YYREEE (reference sequence). The CDR3 sequence: CASSLASGGGYEQYF. The DNA for the CDR3 is TGTGCCAGCAGCTTGGCGAGCGGTGGTGGCTACGAGCAGTACTTC.

This sequence joins TRBV11-2 and TRBJ2-3; 9 bases are shared with TRBD2. The CDR3 covers 15 residues. With 1 base clipped from V and 4 bases from J, the junction kept 3 bases outside the gene matches. The germline V gene has CDR1 SGHAT and CDR2 FQNNGV. The CDR3 here is CASSLVSGSPDTQYF. The CDR3 DNA sequence: TGTGCCAGCAGCTTAGTTAGCGGGAGTCCAGATACGCAGTATTTT.

The V gene is TRBV20-1, the J gene TRBJ2-1; 7 bases are a match to TRBD2. The germline CDR1 and CDR2 sequences are DFQATT and SNEGSKA (reference sequence). V lost 3 bases to trimming and J lost 8 bases; unmatched junction nucleotides: 10. This CDR3 contains 14 residues. As DNA, the CDR3 is TGCAGTGCTAGTGACAGAGACGCGGGGGATGAGCAGTTCTTC. This sequence encodes CSASDRDAGDEQFF.

The rearrangement links TRBV30 to TRBJ2-5; D is uncertain. From germline, CDR1 is GTSNPN and CDR2 SVGIG (reference sequence). This CDR3 is 11 amino acids long. Trimming left V 5 bases short and J 5 bases short, with 9 bases between. In DNA form, the CDR3 reads TGTGCCTGGGGTATCGGGGAGACCCAGTACTTC. This encodes CAWGIGETQYF.

CDR3 DNA sequence: TGTGCCAGCAGTCCACAGGGCACTGAGCAGTTCTTC. Its protein product is CASSPQGTEQFF. The V call is TRBV27, the J call TRBJ2-1, with D perhaps matching TRBD1 (6 bases). Germline V gene data show CDR1 as MNHEY and CDR2 as SMNVEV (reference sequence). CDR3 length: 12 amino acids. The V gene lost 5 bases and the J gene lost 9 bases, with 11 bases spanning the gap.

The chain couples TRBV4-1 to TRBJ2-3; a possible D gene is TRBD1 (6 bases). The CDR3 is 16 amino acids. Germline values: CDR1 MGHRA, CDR2 YSYEKL. The V gene lost 1 base and the J gene lost 0 bases, with 11 bases spanning the gap. The CDR3 DNA follows: TGCGCCAGCAGCCAAGTGGCAGGGGCGAGCACAGATACGCAGTATTTT. It translates to CASSQVAGASTDTQYF.

The chain is built from TRBV6-5 and TRBJ2-5; perhaps TRBD2 as D (5 bases). CDR1 and CDR2 (germline): MNHEY, SVGAGI. Trimming pared 4 bases from V and 9 bases from J, leaving 18 bases between. This CDR3 has 14 residues. This CDR3 reads CASSLEGHGEPQYF. The CDR3 DNA reads TGTGCCAGCAGTTTAGAGGGCCACGGCGAGCCCCAGTACTTC.

The genes are TRBV6-1 and TRBJ1-2; D remains ambiguous. V was trimmed by 1 base and J by 3 bases, leaving 12 bases between them. CDR1 is MNHNS, CDR2 SASEGT, per germline. This CDR3 comprises 15 residues. CDR3 bases: TGTGCCAGCAGTGAAGTCGGTCAAACCGACTATGGCTACACCTTC. Protein product: CASSEVGQTDYGYTF.

The chain couples TRBV7-2 to TRBJ2-3; D might be TRBD2 (5 bases). Germline loops: CDR1 SGHTA, CDR2 FQGNSA. The CDR3 has 15 residues. The V end was cut by 5 bases, the J end by 0 bases, with 12 bases between. CDR3: CASSPGEPSTDTQYF. The CDR3, as DNA: TGTGCCAGCAGCCCCGGGGAACCTAGCACAGATACGCAGTATTTT.

Points on this clone: At one end the junction does not follow the germline gene, possibly because of a read error. This chain uses TRBV3-1 (or the pseudogene TRBV3-2) with TRBJ2-2; D possibly corresponds to TRBD2 (5 bases). The germline V gene has CDR1 LGHDT and CDR2 YNNKEL (reference sequence). CDR3 length: 14 amino acids. The CDR3 DNA follows: TGTGCCAGCAGTAGACGGTTAGGTGTCGGGGTGCTGTTTTTT. This encodes CASSRRLGVGVLFF.

This clone has only a few counts. The chain has TRBV12-5 and TRBJ2-2; D is unresolved. Per germline, CDR1 LGHNT and CDR2 FRNRAP. V was trimmed by 6 bases and J by 3 bases, leaving 8 bases between them. CDR3 size: 13 residues. The CDR3 bases are TGTGCTAGTGGCGACACCCACACCGGGGAGCTGTTTTTT. Amino acids: CASGDTHTGELFF.

Turning to this clone: The junction differs from germline at one of its ends, possibly a read error. The chain links TRBV6-2 or TRBV6-3 to TRBJ2-2; D possibly corresponds to TRBD1 (5 bases). CDR1 and CDR2 from the germline V gene are MNHEY and SVGEGT. The CDR3 loop spans 11 amino acids. CDR3 coding DNA: TGTGCCAGCAGTTACCCTGGGGCGCTGTTTTTT. Its translation: CASSYPGALFF.

The chain employs TRBV5-1 and TRBJ2-1; no reliable D call. Germline V gives CDR1 SGHRS, CDR2 YFSETQ. The CDR3 totals 15 residues. V was cut by 2 bases and J by 3 bases, with 12 bases left in between. The CDR3 DNA sequence: TGCGCCAGCAGCTTTATTAGTCCCGACTACAATGAGCAGTTCTTC. Its protein product is CASSFISPDYNEQFF.

The chain couples TRBV7-3 to TRBJ1-2, with 9 bases that match TRBD1. Germline assignment: CDR1 SGHTA and CDR2 FQGTGA. With V trimmed by 0 bases and J by 5 bases, 4 bases remained unmatched. The CDR3 spans 15 residues. Here the CDR3 DNA reads TGTGCCAGCAGCTTAACCGGGACAGGGACTTATGGCTACACCTTC. It translates to CASSLTGTGTYGYTF.

The chain has TRBV2 and TRBJ2-5; TRBD2 matches at 7 bases. Germline trimming cut 6 bases from V and 9 bases from J; bases unmatched to any gene: 10. Germline CDR1 reads SNHLY; CDR2 reads FYNNEI. The CDR3 spans 13 residues. The CDR3 region has the DNA TGTGCCAGCAGGAGGACTAGTGAGACGCCCCAGTACTTC. Translated: CASRRTSETPQYF.

This sequence joins TRBV11-3 and TRBJ2-1; no firm D call. The CDR3 has 11 amino acids. Germline V CDR1 and CDR2: SGHNT, YENEEA. The V and J ends lost 4 bases and 8 bases respectively, with 6 bases between them. The CDR3 is CASSSEDEQFF. The CDR3 DNA sequence: TGTGCCAGCAGCTCCGAGGATGAGCAGTTCTTC.

The rearrangement links TRBV19 to TRBJ2-7, with D perhaps matching TRBD2 (5 bases). CDR3 length: 13 amino acids. Between the trimmed V and J ends, which lost 5 bases and 3 bases, there was a span of 11 bases. Germline assignment: CDR1 LNHDA and CDR2 SQIVND (reference sequence). The CDR3 spells CASSFGLNYEQYF. CDR3 nucleotide sequence: TGTGCCAGTAGTTTCGGACTCAACTACGAGCAGTACTTC.

V usage is TRBV19 and J usage is TRBJ2-1; tentatively, D is TRBD1 (6 bases). Germline V gene data show CDR1 as LNHDA and CDR2 as SQIVND (reference sequence). The CDR3 is 15 residues long. V lost 1 base and J lost 2, with 9 bases in between. CDR3 loop: CASSIAGQAYNEQFF. The CDR3 bases are TGTGCCAGTAGTATAGCGGGACAAGCCTACAATGAGCAGTTCTTC. The whole variable domain, filled in from reference TRBV19 and TRBJ2-1, reads DGGITQSPKYLFRKEGQNVTLSCEQNLNHDAMYWYRQDPGQGLRLIYYSQIVNDFQKGDIAEGYSVSREKKESFPLTVTSAQKNPTAFYLCASSIAGQAYNEQFFGPGTRLTVL.

The V call is TRBV7-2, the J call TRBJ2-7; 13 bases map to TRBD2. V trimming: 5 bases; J trimming: 6 bases; junction bases outside the gene matches: 7. The germline V gene encodes CDR1 SGHTA and CDR2 FQGNSA. The CDR3 covers 15 residues. The CDR3 sequence is CASSELAGGPSEQYF. In DNA form, the CDR3 reads TGTGCCAGCAGCGAACTAGCGGGAGGGCCTTCCGAGCAGTACTTC.

The chain couples TRBV15 to TRBJ1-2, with a tentative D call TRBD1 (5 bases). CDR1 is LNHNV and CDR2 is YYDKDF in the germline V gene (reference sequence). V lost 1 base and J lost 5, with 11 bases in between. The CDR3 is made up of 14 amino acids. Here the CDR3 reads CATSRGAGVYGYTF. Here the CDR3 DNA reads TGTGCCACCAGCAGAGGAGCGGGGGTTTATGGCTACACCTTC.

In its sample, this clone was seen once. The chain employs TRBV30 and TRBJ2-5; D unclear. Germline CDR1 reads GTSNPN; CDR2 reads SVGIG (reference sequence). The CDR3 loop spans 11 amino acids. V was shortened by 0 bases and J by 5 bases, with 4 bases between the two germline ends. CDR3 bases: TGTGCCTGGAGTGTACAGGAGACCCAGTACTTC. As protein: CAWSVQETQYF.

V and J are TRBV2 and TRBJ2-7; tentative D call: TRBD1 (6 bases). Germline V CDR1 and CDR2: SNHLY, FYNNEI. Trimming cost V 8 bases and J 0 bases, with 11 bases left between them. The CDR3 is made up of 13 amino acids. CDR3 in DNA: TGTGCCAGCCTAAGACAGGTCTCCTACGAGCAGTACTTC. Translation: CASLRQVSYEQYF. Combining the CDR3 with reference TRBV2 and TRBJ2-7 gives the whole variable domain EPEVTQTPSHQVTQMGQEVILRCVPISNHLYFYWYRQILGQKVEFLVSFYNNEISEKSEIFDDQFSVERPDGSNFTLKIRSTKLEDSAMYFCASLRQVSYEQYFGPGTRLTVT.

This sequence joins TRBV5-1 and TRBJ2-7; 9 bases fit TRBD2. Germline CDR1 and CDR2: SGHRS and YFSETQ. CDR3 length equals 16 residues. V shed 4 bases and J 5 bases; nucleotides not matched to a gene: 13. CDR3 in DNA: TGCGCCAGCAGCCCGTCGACTAGCGGAGAACCCGACGAGCAGTACTTC. Protein sequence: CASSPSTSGEPDEQYF.

This clone was counted between two and nine times. This chain connects TRBV7-8 to TRBJ1-1; TRBD1 matches at 8 bases. The CDR3 loop spans 13 amino acids. Trimming took 5 bases from V and 4 from J; bases not matched to a gene: 3. Germline V CDR1 and CDR2: SGHVS, FQNEAQ. CDR3 protein: CASSAQGGTEAFF. In DNA, the CDR3 is TGTGCCAGCAGCGCACAGGGGGGCACTGAAGCTTTCTTT. Looking up the rest from reference TRBV7-8 and TRBJ1-1 gives the full variable domain: GAGVSQSPRYKVAKRGQDVALRCDPISGHVSLFWYQQALGQGPEFLTYFQNEAQLDKSGLPSDRFFAERPEGSVSTLKIQRTQQEDSAVYLCASSAQGGTEAFFGQGTRLTVV.

The J gene is TRBJ2-1, the V gene TRBV30; the match to TRBD2 covers 8 bases. The CDR3 runs to 13 residues. From germline, CDR1 is GTSNPN and CDR2 SVGIG (reference sequence). J lost 9 bases, V lost 0 bases, and 4 bases had no gene match. Here the CDR3 reads CAWSVAGAGEQFF. DNA for the CDR3: TGTGCCTGGAGTGTAGCGGGAGCGGGTGAGCAGTTCTTC.

This clone was found a few times. The chain combines TRBV30 with TRBJ2-2, with 12 bases matching TRBD2. From germline, CDR1 is GTSNPN and CDR2 SVGIG (reference sequence). CDR3 size: 14 residues. The J segment lost 4 bases and the V segment lost 7 bases, leaving 4 bases of the junction unmatched. The CDR3 loop reads CAYLAGGPTGELFF. The CDR3 bases are TGTGCCTATCTAGCGGGAGGGCCCACCGGGGAGCTGTTTTTT.

The chain joins TRBV7-8 to TRBJ2-1, with D perhaps TRBD1 (5 bases). With 3 bases removed from V and 3 bases from J, the gap between germline ends came to 15 bases. This CDR3 region has 16 residues. Germline loops: CDR1 SGHVS, CDR2 FQNEAQ. The CDR3 spells CASSFTPGSLYNEQFF. The CDR3 region has the DNA TGTGCCAGCAGCTTTACACCAGGGTCGCTCTACAATGAGCAGTTCTTC.

The CDR3 loop is CASSPPRGVSQVTQYF. The CDR3 DNA follows: TGTGCCAGCTCACCACCGCGCGGGGTGAGCCAAGTTACGCAGTATTTT. The chain recombines TRBV18 with TRBJ2-3, with D possibly being TRBD2 (6 bases). Germline CDR1 reads KGHSH; CDR2 reads LQKENI. The CDR3 runs 16 residues. V was clipped by 0 bases and J by 8 bases, with 18 bases between them.

This CDR3 is CASSGTRSYEQYF. CDR3 DNA: TGTGCCAGCAGCGGGACTAGGTCCTACGAGCAGTACTTC. The chain joins TRBV2 to TRBJ2-7; 8 positions agree with TRBD2. The CDR3 is 13 amino acids. Germline loops: CDR1 SNHLY, CDR2 FYNNEI. After removal of 6 bases from V and 1 base from J, the junction contained 2 bases not matched to a gene.